The sequence of this TCR beta chain was determined in a study of CD8+CD57+ T cells in acquired aplastic anemia. For CDR3 and TCR beta VDJ profiling, genomic DNA was the template used. TCRdb fed the reads into MiXCR, producing one record per CDR3 protein. The data hold 150,000 to 200,000 distinct CDR3 sequences, with under 55% observed a single time. Only patients with CD8+CD57+ cell expansion on flow cytometry were chosen for sequencing. This CDR3 comprises 15 residues. V shed 0 bases and J shed 1 base, with 11 bases lying between them. The germline CDR1 and CDR2 sequences are SGDLS and YYNGEE. The sequencing sample was made of sorted CD4+, CD8+, or CD8+CD57+ T cells (not recorded which) from PBMCs. The TCR originated in a human donor with aplastic anemia. The chain employs TRBV9 and TRBJ2-7, with a tentative D call TRBD2 (6 bases). In nucleotides, the CDR3 is TGTGCCAGCAGCGTAGGCGGGGCTGCGTCCTACGAGCAGTACTTC. It codes for CASSVGGAASYEQYF. Full variable domain (remainder filled in from reference TRBV9 and TRBJ2-7): DSGVTQTPKHLITATGQRVTLRCSPRSGDLSVYWYQQSLDQGLQFLIQYYNGEERAKGNILERFSAQQFPDLHSELNLSSLELGDSALYFCASSVGGAASYEQYFGPGTRLTVT.